This TCR beta chain came from a study of cytomegalovirus exposure and HLA in healthy donors. Study results and caveats: A later analysis linked a missense DCLRE1C variant to TCR beta V- and J-gene trimming. In vitro checks showed that a few CMV-associated chains really do target CMV antigens.

As to this clone: Its target is unknown.

PCR was performed using 60 Vbeta and 13 Jbeta primers. How the authors handled the data: An analysis performed later counted 74 million or so unique TCR beta chains (approximately 10 million of them shared). This table comes from immunoSEQ multiplex PCR, and its TCRdb copy is limited to in-frame clones, with some not included. V, J and clone size are those of that table, while D and trimming were read from the DNA. Found here are over 120,000 clones, roughly 80% of them singletons; the top ten hold around 3.2%. The clonotype originates from a female donor in good health and CMV-seronegative. Sequenced: PBMCs.

The CDR3 DNA reads as TGCGCCAGCAGCTCCCCCATCCGGGACAGGTTCCATATGAGCAATCAGCCCCAGCATTTT. The encoded protein is CASSSPIRDRFHMSNQPQHF. The chain has TRBV5-1 and TRBJ1-5; 8 bases agree with TRBD1. Germline values: CDR1 SGHRS, CDR2 YFSETQ. Germline trimming cut 3 bases from V and 1 base from J; bases unmatched to any gene: 18. The CDR3 covers 20 residues.